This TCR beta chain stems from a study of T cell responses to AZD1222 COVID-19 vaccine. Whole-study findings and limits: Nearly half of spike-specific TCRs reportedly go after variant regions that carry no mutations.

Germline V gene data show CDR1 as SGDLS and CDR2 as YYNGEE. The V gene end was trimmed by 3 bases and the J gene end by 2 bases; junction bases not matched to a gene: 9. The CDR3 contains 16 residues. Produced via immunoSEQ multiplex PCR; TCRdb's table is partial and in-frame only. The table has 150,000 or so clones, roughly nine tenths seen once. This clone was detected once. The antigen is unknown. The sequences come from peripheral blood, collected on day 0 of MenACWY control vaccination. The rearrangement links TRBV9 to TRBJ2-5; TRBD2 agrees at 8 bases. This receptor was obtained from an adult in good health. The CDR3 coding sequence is TGTGCCAGCAGCGCGGGTCTGGGACTAGGACAAGAGACCCAGTACTTC. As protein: CASSAGLGLGQETQYF.